What follows is one T cell receptor beta chain and its context. These data belong to a study of blood T cells in healthy people across ages. Primers used in a second PCR of roughly 6 to 12 cycles were a sample-barcoded 5' primer and a J-beta primer mix. MiXCR, run by TCRdb on the 5' RACE reads, gives a single entry per CDR3 protein. The sample lists 1 million or so distinct CDR3 sequences; around 27% were seen once. Germline CDR1 WSHSY, CDR2 SAAADI. The CDR3 has 18 amino acids. V was pared by 4 bases and J by 4 bases, with 23 bases between. The same data also contributed to another study, on T cells of mothers and their children.

The V gene is TRBV10-2, the J gene TRBJ1-5; no clear D gene. Sequenced: blood. This TCR came from a girl aged 2 to 9 in good health. Here the CDR3 reads CASSVGIIDRSLNQPQHF. The DNA of the CDR3 is TGCGCCAGCAGTGTGGGGATTATTGACCGGAGCCTAAATCAGCCCCAGCATTTT.